This T cell receptor (beta chain) was documented in a study of Ad26.COV2.S vaccination and SARS-CoV-2 variants. Overall study: The authors gave Ad26.COV2.S intramuscularly, either once or twice 56 days apart.

CDR1 LNHNV and CDR2 YYDKDF come from the germline V gene (reference sequence). Trimming left V 0 bases short and J 5 bases short, with 5 bases between. The CDR3 is made up of 13 amino acids. Only in-frame clones appear in the TCRdb table, and some are missing; sequencing was by immunoSEQ multiplex PCR. The data hold around 250,000 clones, with roughly 86% observed a single time. Treatment of the sample: roughly 18 received Ad26.COV2.S at low or high dose, single or two shots; roughly five received placebo; per-sample allocation not given. It was on day 63 after the first vaccine or placebo injection that samples were taken. Cohort 1b enrolled adults aged 18-55 years in Boston.

The chain combines TRBV15 with TRBJ1-5, with D unresolved. The clonotype originates from a person between 18 and 65 years old who received the Ad26.COV2.S COVID-19 vaccine or a placebo. Sequenced here: peripheral blood, sampled in a trial of Ad26.COV2.S vaccine versus placebo. CDR3 in amino acids: CATSRDVDQPQHF. The CDR3 DNA reads TGTGCCACCAGCAGAGATGTGGATCAGCCCCAGCATTTT.